Listed here are 2 T cell receptor beta chains from one sample, sequenced in a study of blood T cell repertoires in COVID-19 (dated by TCRdb to 2018 to 2021). Library preparation used the immunoSEQ multiplex PCR assay. This is the immuneACCESS table as TCRdb keeps it, with only in-frame sequences that have V and J called. A part of the clones is gone; compared with another copy, unresolved V genes explain less than half, and the rest is unexplained. In all, the sample holds about 140,000 clones, and roughly 84% of those were seen once. The ten biggest clones cover approximately 5.1% of the sample. Source material: PBMCs or T cells enriched from blood (not recorded which). These receptors were taken from a man aged 65 to 79 who had been exposed to COVID-19.

In regard to this clone: Additional DNA sequences in this sample encode the identical CDR3. The CDR3 sequence: CASSTGIEAFF. The CDR3 nucleotides are TGTGCCAGTAGTACAGGGATTGAAGCTTTCTTT. The rearrangement joins TRBV19 to TRBJ1-1, with D perhaps TRBD1 (5 bases). The CDR3 runs 11 residues. Between the trimmed V and J ends, which lost 4 bases and 7 bases, there was a span of 7 bases. CDR1 is LNHDA, CDR2 SQIVND, per germline (reference sequence). Supplemented by reference TRBV19 and TRBJ1-1, the full variable domain reads DGGITQSPKYLFRKEGQNVTLSCEQNLNHDAMYWYRQDPGQGLRLIYYSQIVNDFQKGDIAEGYSVSREKKESFPLTVTSAQKNPTAFYLCASSTGIEAFFGQGTRLTVV.

The rearrangement joins TRBV2 to TRBJ2-2; D is unresolved. Trimming pared 5 bases from V and 6 bases from J, leaving 7 bases between. CDR3 length: 12 amino acids. Germline loops: CDR1 SNHLY, CDR2 FYNNEI. The DNA for the CDR3 is TGTGCCAGCAGTTTCCAGGCCGGGGAGCTGTTTTTT. Amino acids: CASSFQAGELFF.